This T cell receptor beta chain was documented in a study of blood T cell repertoires in COVID-19. As for the study in general: The cDNA or gDNA used as material had been derived from T cells, B-cell-depleted T cells, or PBMCs.

Produced via immunoSEQ multiplex PCR; TCRdb's table is partial and in-frame only. The sample gives 55,000 to 95,000 clones, roughly four fifths of which show up once; 20% is in the top ten. Sequenced sample: peripheral blood. The sequence came from a woman aged 70-85 years with acute or convalescent COVID-19.

The CDR3 DNA follows: TGTGCCAGCAGTTTCGCTAGCGGGAGAAGGGAGACCCAGTACTTC. Translating gives CASSFASGRRETQYF. The J gene is TRBJ2-5, the V gene TRBV28, with 10 nucleotides matching TRBD2. V shed 3 bases and J 5 bases; nucleotides not matched to a gene: 6. In germline, CDR1 is MDHEN, CDR2 SYDVKM. This CDR3 is 15 amino acids long.